This TCR beta chain stems from a study of control samples from healthy donors and cancer patients. The repertoire was sequenced with immunoSEQ multiplex PCR; TCRdb's copy has only in-frame clones and lacks some. The sample lists approximately 150,000 clones; roughly 90% were seen once. Sequenced material: PBMCs. The origin of this receptor is a man aged 50 to 59 with head and neck cancer.

The chain's CDR3 is CASSSKRDGNTIYF. CDR3 nucleotide sequence: TGTGCCAGCAGCTCAAAGAGGGACGGAAACACCATATATTTT. The chain couples TRBV11-3 to TRBJ1-3; possible D gene TRBD1, 5 bases. Trimming pared 4 bases from V and 4 bases from J, leaving 11 bases between. The CDR3 extends over 14 amino acids. The germline V gene has CDR1 SGHNT and CDR2 YENEEA.